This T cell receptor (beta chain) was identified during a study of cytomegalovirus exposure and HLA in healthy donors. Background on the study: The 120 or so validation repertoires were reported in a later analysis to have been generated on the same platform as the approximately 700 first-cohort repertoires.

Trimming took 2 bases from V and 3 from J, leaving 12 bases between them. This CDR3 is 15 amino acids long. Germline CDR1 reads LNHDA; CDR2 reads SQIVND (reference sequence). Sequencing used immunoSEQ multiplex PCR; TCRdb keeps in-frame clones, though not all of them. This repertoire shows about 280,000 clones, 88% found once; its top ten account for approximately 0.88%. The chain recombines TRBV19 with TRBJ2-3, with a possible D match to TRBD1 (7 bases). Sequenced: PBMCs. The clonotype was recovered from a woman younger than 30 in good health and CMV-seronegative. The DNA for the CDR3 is TGTGCCAGTAGTATACTCAGGGGGACTACAGATACGCAGTATTTT. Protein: CASSILRGTTDTQYF.